This T cell receptor beta chain was captured by sequencing in a study of regulatory T cells in long-lasting Graves disease. The time point here: newly diagnosed GD, antithyroid drugs for less than 3 months. PBMC-extracted RNA yielded the TCR library. The CDR3 extends over 13 amino acids. Germline V gene lookup returns CDR1 GTSNPN and CDR2 SVGIG (reference sequence). V shed 2 bases and J shed 2 bases, with 10 bases lying between them. Libraries of TCR beta came from iRepertoire HTBI primers plus Arm-PCR of CDR3 regions. TCRdb recomputed calls from the multiplex PCR reads with MiXCR, one row per CDR3 protein. The sample lists about 380,000 distinct CDR3 sequences, roughly a sixth seen once, with about 20% in the top ten. At least ten counts were recorded for this clonotype.

The chain couples TRBV30 to TRBJ2-7; a weak D match, TRBD2 (6 bases). The source of this sequence is a female donor with Graves disease. The starting material was peripheral blood mononuclear cells (PBMCs), obtained at new diagnosis, from a patient treated with antithyroid drugs. DNA for the CDR3: TGTGCCTGGAGTCCGGGACTCCCCTACGAGCAGTACTTC. Its protein is CAWSPGLPYEQYF. Variable domain in full (rest from reference TRBV30 and TRBJ2-7): SQTIHQWPATLVQPVGSPLSLECTVEGTSNPNLYWYRQAAGRGLQLLFYSVGIGQISSEVPQNLSASRPQDRQFILSSKKLLLSDSGFYLCAWSPGLPYEQYFGPGTRLTVT.